Listed below are T cell receptor beta chains from one sample, sequenced in a study of T cells in Graves' hyperthyroidism and ophthalmopathy. TCRdb reanalysed the multiplex PCR reads using MiXCR and keeps one entry per CDR3 protein. The table lists over 400,000 distinct CDR3 sequences, under 15% of them singletons. What was sequenced was blood. The source of these receptors is a man younger than 35 with Graves' ophthalmopathy. Each CDR3 is given with its conserved first and last residue. The D gene is left open where the match is weak. Only part of the rows carry a size: once, few, many, or a class if the clone is expanded.

J gene: TRBJ1-2; clone size: many; D gene: .; V gene: TRBV18; CDR3 DNA: TGTGCCAGCTCACAGGACCTTAACTATGGCTACACCTTC; CDR3 protein: CASSQDLNYGYTF
J gene: TRBJ1-5; clone size: many; D gene: TRBD1; V gene: TRBV6-1; CDR3 DNA: TGTGCCAGCAGTACCCGACAGGGGGACAGATACAATCAGCCCCAGCATTTT; CDR3 protein: CASSTRQGDRYNQPQHF
J gene: TRBJ2-3; clone size: many; D gene: .; V gene: TRBV5-1; CDR3 DNA: TGCGCCAGCAGCTTGGGGAATTTAGGACAGATAGATACGCAGTATTTT; CDR3 protein: CASSLGNLGQIDTQYF
J gene: TRBJ2-7; clone size: many; D gene: .; V gene: TRBV12-3/TRBV12-4; CDR3 DNA: TGTGCCAGCAGTGCCGGGCTTCCCGAGCAGTACTTC; CDR3 protein: CASSAGLPEQYF
J gene: TRBJ1-4; clone size: many; D gene: TRBD1; V gene: TRBV13; CDR3 DNA: TGTGCCAGCAGCTTCGGGACAGATAATGAAAAACTGTTTTTT; CDR3 protein: CASSFGTDNEKLFF
J gene: TRBJ2-3; clone size: many; D gene: .; V gene: TRBV20-1; CDR3 DNA: TGCAGTGCTAGAGTAGACCAGTCTATAGTCGCGCAGTATTTT; CDR3 protein: CSARVDQSIVAQYF
J gene: TRBJ1-2; clone size: .; D gene: .; V gene: TRBV20-1; CDR3 DNA: TGCAAGTACTATGGCTACACCTTC; CDR3 protein: CKYYGYTF
J gene: TRBJ2-2; clone size: .; D gene: .; V gene: TRBV5-6; CDR3 DNA: TGTGCCAGCGGGACTCCGAACACCGGGGAGCTGTTTTTT; CDR3 protein: CASGTPNTGELFF
J gene: TRBJ1-1; clone size: many; D gene: TRBD1; V gene: TRBV12-3/TRBV12-4; CDR3 DNA: TGTGCCAGCAGTACCCGGGACAGGACGAACACTGAAGCTTTCTTT; CDR3 protein: CASSTRDRTNTEAFF
J gene: TRBJ2-2; clone size: many; D gene: .; V gene: TRBV11-2; CDR3 DNA: TGTGCCAGCAGCAAAATGGGTTTAGTCCCCGGGGAGCTGTTTTTT; CDR3 protein: CASSKMGLVPGELFF
J gene: TRBJ2-2; clone size: .; D gene: TRBD1; V gene: TRBV24-1; CDR3 DNA: TGTGCCACCAGTGACCGGAACAGGGGGCGCATCGGGGAGCTGTTTTTT; CDR3 protein: CATSDRNRGRIGELFF
J gene: TRBJ1-4; clone size: few; D gene: .; V gene: TRBV5-8; CDR3 DNA: TGTGCCAGCAGCCGGGACCTAAGTAATGAAAAACTGTTTTTT; CDR3 protein: CASSRDLSNEKLFF
J gene: TRBJ1-6; clone size: few; D gene: .; V gene: TRBV5-1; CDR3 DNA: TGCGCCAGCAGCTTGGATCCCGATAATAATTCACCCCTCCACTTT; CDR3 protein: CASSLDPDNNSPLHF
J gene: TRBJ2-2; clone size: .; D gene: .; V gene: TRBV6-1; CDR3 DNA: TGTGCCAGCAGTTATGGGCTACCCCCTTCGGGGGAGCTGTTTTTT; CDR3 protein: CASSYGLPPSGELFF
J gene: TRBJ1-6; clone size: few; D gene: .; V gene: TRBV25-1; CDR3 DNA: TGTGCCAGCAGTGTCACGGATAATTCACCCCTCCACTTT; CDR3 protein: CASSVTDNSPLHF
J gene: TRBJ2-1; clone size: many; D gene: .; V gene: TRBV2; CDR3 DNA: TGTGCCAGCAGGAGGTACCAGGGGACGTTCAATGAGCAGTTCTTC; CDR3 protein: CASRRYQGTFNEQFF
J gene: TRBJ2-1; clone size: few; D gene: TRBD2; V gene: TRBV29-1; CDR3 DNA: TGCAGCGACCTCAGCGGGAGGGTCTACAATGAGCAGTTCTTC; CDR3 protein: CSDLSGRVYNEQFF
J gene: TRBJ2-2; clone size: many; D gene: .; V gene: TRBV12-3/TRBV12-4; CDR3 DNA: TGTGCCAGCAGTTACAGGGACCGGCGGGCCGGGGAGCTGTTTTTT; CDR3 protein: CASSYRDRRAGELFF
J gene: TRBJ2-1; clone size: .; D gene: TRBD1; V gene: TRBV6-1; CDR3 DNA: TGTGCCAGCAGTGTTCCTCCCCTGCGACAGGGGGCAATCAATGAGCAGTTCTTC; CDR3 protein: CASSVPPLRQGAINEQFF
J gene: TRBJ2-3; clone size: many; D gene: TRBD2; V gene: TRBV20-1; CDR3 DNA: TGCAGTGCTAGAATCAGTCCAGCGGGAGTAGGAGATACGCAGTATTTT; CDR3 protein: CSARISPAGVGDTQYF
J gene: TRBJ2-7; clone size: many; D gene: TRBD1; V gene: TRBV6-6; CDR3 DNA: TGTGCCAGCAGTTCAGGACAGGGGGCGGGGGAGCAGTACTTC; CDR3 protein: CASSSGQGAGEQYF
J gene: TRBJ1-3; clone size: few; D gene: .; V gene: TRBV10-2; CDR3 DNA: TGCGCCAGCAGTGATGTTACGGGTGGGCAGGGAAGAAACACCATATATTTT; CDR3 protein: CASSDVTGGQGRNTIYF
J gene: TRBJ1-2; clone size: many; D gene: .; V gene: TRBV20-1; CDR3 DNA: TGCAGTGCTAGAGAGCTGGGCAGTTCCTATGGCTACACCTTC; CDR3 protein: CSARELGSSYGYTF
J gene: TRBJ2-7; clone size: few; D gene: .; V gene: TRBV4-1; CDR3 DNA: TGCGCCAGCAGCCAAAAGATCGGCGACGAGCAGTACTTC; CDR3 protein: CASSQKIGDEQYF
J gene: TRBJ1-1; clone size: many; D gene: .; V gene: TRBV11-1; CDR3 DNA: TGTGCCAGCAGCCCTACTCCCCGGGACAACACTGAAGCTTTCTTT; CDR3 protein: CASSPTPRDNTEAFF
J gene: TRBJ2-3; clone size: many; D gene: .; V gene: TRBV5-8; CDR3 DNA: TGTGCCAGCAGCAGACAGTACACAGATACGCAGTATTTT; CDR3 protein: CASSRQYTDTQYF
J gene: TRBJ1-3; clone size: .; D gene: .; V gene: TRBV9; CDR3 DNA: TGTGCCAGCAGCGTAGACGGGATCTCTGGAAACACCATATATTTT; CDR3 protein: CASSVDGISGNTIYF
J gene: TRBJ2-7; clone size: many; D gene: TRBD1; V gene: TRBV27; CDR3 DNA: TGTGCCAGCAGCCGACAGGGGATGAACTACGAGCAGTACTTC; CDR3 protein: CASSRQGMNYEQYF
J gene: TRBJ2-5; clone size: .; D gene: .; V gene: TRBV4-2; CDR3 DNA: TGTGCCAGCAGCCAAGAACCTGTCGGGCAAGAGACCCAGTACTTC; CDR3 protein: CASSQEPVGQETQYF
J gene: TRBJ1-3; clone size: many; D gene: .; V gene: TRBV2; CDR3 DNA: TGTGCCAGCAGAGGGGGGTCTGGAAACACCATATATTTT; CDR3 protein: CASRGGSGNTIYF
J gene: TRBJ1-4; clone size: .; D gene: .; V gene: TRBV14; CDR3 DNA: TGTGCCAGCAGCCAAGCAGGGGTAGAGGATGAAAAACTGTTTTTT; CDR3 protein: CASSQAGVEDEKLFF
J gene: TRBJ2-3; clone size: few; D gene: .; V gene: TRBV6-5; CDR3 DNA: TGTGCCAGCAGTTACTCGAGCGTAAGATCAGATACGCAGTATTTT; CDR3 protein: CASSYSSVRSDTQYF
J gene: TRBJ1-1; clone size: many; D gene: TRBD1; V gene: TRBV9; CDR3 DNA: TGTGCCAGCAGCCCCTCGGGACAGCTCTTTGGGGCTTTCTTT; CDR3 protein: CASSPSGQLFGAFF
J gene: TRBJ2-7; clone size: once; D gene: TRBD1; V gene: TRBV7-9; CDR3 DNA: TGTGCCAGCAGCTCTGGGACAGGGGGCTCCGAGCAGTACTTC; CDR3 protein: CASSSGTGGSEQYF
J gene: TRBJ2-5; clone size: .; D gene: TRBD2; V gene: TRBV5-8; CDR3 DNA: TGTGCCAGCAGCGCTCTGAAGACTAGCGGGCTCCCTCGGGGGGAGACCCAGTACTTC; CDR3 protein: CASSALKTSGLPRGETQYF
J gene: TRBJ1-5; clone size: .; D gene: .; V gene: TRBV7-9; CDR3 DNA: TGTGCCAGCAGCCCCTCGGGGCAGAGCAATCAGCCCCAGCATTTT; CDR3 protein: CASSPSGQSNQPQHF
J gene: TRBJ1-1; clone size: .; D gene: .; V gene: TRBV7-9; CDR3 DNA: TGTGCCAGCACCCAACCGGGGACTGAAGCTTTCTTT; CDR3 protein: CASTQPGTEAFF
J gene: TRBJ1-1; clone size: many; D gene: TRBD1; V gene: TRBV5-1; CDR3 DNA: TGCGCCAGCAGCTTGGGGCAGGGGGGGGATGAAGCTTTCTTT; CDR3 protein: CASSLGQGGDEAFF
J gene: TRBJ2-2; clone size: many; D gene: .; V gene: TRBV2; CDR3 DNA: TGTGCCAGCAGGAAAGACATGGGGTACACCGGGGAGCTGTTTTTT; CDR3 protein: CASRKDMGYTGELFF
J gene: TRBJ1-1; clone size: few; D gene: .; V gene: TRBV7-2; CDR3 DNA: TGTGCCAGCAGCCCCACACCGGGACAAGAACGTGTAGTTTTCTTT; CDR3 protein: CASSPTPGQERVVFF